The 17 T cell receptor beta chains reported below all come from one sample, sequenced in a study of T cell clusters in autoimmune cytopenias. TRB amplification used 250 ng of peripheral blood genomic DNA. One tube held mixed TRB-A and TRB-B primer pools for touch-down PCR. TCRdb re-analyzed the multiplex PCR reads; it lists each CDR3 protein once, without DNA. The repertoire shows roughly 3,900 distinct CDR3 sequences; the top ten hold approximately 15%. The sequencing input was peripheral blood. The receptors come from a human donor with an autoimmune cytopenia or autoimmune hepatitis (not recorded which).

This chain connects TRBV5-4 to TRBJ1-4. The CDR3 covers 17 residues. Germline V gene data show CDR1 as SGHNT and CDR2 as YYREEE (reference sequence). This CDR3 reads CASSFFGGSREYEKLFF.

The rearrangement joins TRBV24-1 to TRBJ2-1; TCRdb reports TRBD2, a call that lacks DNA to check it against. This CDR3 comprises 15 residues. Germline values: CDR1 KGHDR, CDR2 SFDVKD. The chain's CDR3 is CATSTTSGRKWEQFF.

The rearrangement uses TRBV12-3 or TRBV12-4 and TRBJ1-3. CDR3 length: 12 residues. This CDR3 is CASRQFGNTIYF.

The V gene is TRBV5-5, the J gene TRBJ2-1. Germline V gene data show CDR1 as SGHKS and CDR2 as YYEKEE (reference sequence). This CDR3 has 16 residues. The CDR3 here is CASSLWSVSSYNEQFF.

The V and J genes are TRBV6-6 and TRBJ2-7; TCRdb indicates TRBD1, and absent DNA this call remains unverified. The CDR3 totals 13 residues. Germline V gene sequence: CDR1 MNHNY, CDR2 SVGAGI (reference sequence). The CDR3 sequence: CASRGVNSYEQYF.

This chain links TRBV7-9 with TRBJ2-1; TCRdb's D call of TRBD1 is untestable without DNA. Germline V gives CDR1 SEHNR, CDR2 FQNEAQ (reference sequence). There are 11 residues in the CDR3. CDR3 residues: CASSHRDEQFF.

The chain links TRBV6-1 to TRBJ2-5; TCRdb calls TRBD1, which cannot be checked without DNA. The CDR3 length is 14 residues. The germline V gene encodes CDR1 MNHNS and CDR2 SASEGT. The CDR3 here is CASSKPTGVETQYF.

The chain uses TRBV12-3 or TRBV12-4 and TRBJ2-7; no DNA is available, so the TRBD1 call from TCRdb remains unchecked. This CDR3 has 19 amino acids. The CDR3: CASSPYPPLGLRRAYEQYF.

This clonotype ranks as medium-sized in terms of frequency. This chain connects TRBV5-6 to TRBJ2-1; there is no DNA to check the TCRdb D call of TRBD2. This CDR3 contains 16 residues. CDR1 is SGHDT, CDR2 YYEEEE, per germline. CDR3 sequence reads: CASSLAVLAGVAEQFF.

According to its frequency, this clonotype is medium-sized. The rearrangement joins TRBV6-5 to TRBJ2-5; TCRdb's assignment of TRBD2 cannot be checked, as there is no DNA. The germline CDR1 and CDR2 sequences are MNHEY and SVGAGI. The CDR3 sequence is 14 residues long. CDR3 region: CASSSGTSGTRAYF.

The rearrangement links TRBV30 to TRBJ1-3. The CDR3 is 13 amino acids. Germline V gives CDR1 GTSNPN, CDR2 SVGIG (reference sequence). The CDR3 loop reads CASYQGPGNTIYF. Full variable domain (outside the CDR3, taken from reference TRBV30 and TRBJ1-3): SQTIHQWPATLVQPVGSPLSLECTVEGTSNPNLYWYRQAAGRGLQLLFYSVGIGQISSEVPQNLSASRPQDRQFILSSKKLLLSDSGFYLCASYQGPGNTIYFGEGSWLTVV.

This chain connects TRBV6-1 to TRBJ2-3. Germline V CDR1 and CDR2: MNHNS, SASEGT. The CDR3 is 11 amino acids. CDR3: CASIVTDTQYF.

The V gene is TRBV5-6, the J gene TRBJ2-1. The CDR3 is 15 amino acids. Germline V gene sequence: CDR1 SGHDT, CDR2 YYEEEE. This chain's CDR3 is CASSTGKSSYNEQFF.

The V and J genes are TRBV14 and TRBJ2-3; with no DNA, the TCRdb D assignment of TRBD2 cannot be verified. Germline V gives CDR1 SGHDN, CDR2 FVKESK. This CDR3 is 16 amino acids long. The chain's CDR3 is CASSRLRASGTDTQYF.

This clonotype ranks as medium-sized in terms of frequency. The gene calls are TRBV27 and TRBJ2-5. Per the germline V gene, CDR1 is MNHEY and CDR2 is SMNVEV (reference sequence). The CDR3 runs to 15 residues. This CDR3 is CASSLSFFALETQYF.

This chain joins TRBV18 and TRBJ2-1; TCRdb's D gene call, TRBD2, goes unchecked for lack of DNA. The CDR3 contains 17 residues. Per the germline V gene, CDR1 is KGHSH and CDR2 is LQKENI. The CDR3 sequence: CASSPPVTGTSINEQFF.

Considering frequency, this clonotype is medium-sized. The chain employs TRBV27 and TRBJ2-2; there is no DNA to check the TCRdb D call of TRBD2. This CDR3 is 16 amino acids long. CDR1 MNHEY and CDR2 SMNVEV come from the germline V gene (reference sequence). CDR3 amino acids: CASSFLRGKFLGELFF.